A single count supports the clone carrying this T cell receptor (beta chain). Trimming cost V 4 bases and J 4 bases, with 19 bases left between them. There are 16 residues in the CDR3. Germline CDR1 is MNHNS and CDR2 is SASEGT. The data belong to a study of control samples from healthy donors and cancer patients. Data came from immunoSEQ multiplex PCR; TCRdb stores just in-frame clones and leaves some out. The table has 40,000 to 55,000 clones, approximately 90% seen once. The gene calls are TRBV6-1 and TRBJ1-1; D uncertain. Sequencing was done on a sample of PBMCs. The receptor was derived from a woman between 35 and 50 years old with head and neck cancer. In DNA form, the CDR3 reads TGTGCCAGCAGTGGAGGGCGAAGCAACTGGGGCACTGAAGCTTTCTTT. It codes for CASSGGRSNWGTEAFF.